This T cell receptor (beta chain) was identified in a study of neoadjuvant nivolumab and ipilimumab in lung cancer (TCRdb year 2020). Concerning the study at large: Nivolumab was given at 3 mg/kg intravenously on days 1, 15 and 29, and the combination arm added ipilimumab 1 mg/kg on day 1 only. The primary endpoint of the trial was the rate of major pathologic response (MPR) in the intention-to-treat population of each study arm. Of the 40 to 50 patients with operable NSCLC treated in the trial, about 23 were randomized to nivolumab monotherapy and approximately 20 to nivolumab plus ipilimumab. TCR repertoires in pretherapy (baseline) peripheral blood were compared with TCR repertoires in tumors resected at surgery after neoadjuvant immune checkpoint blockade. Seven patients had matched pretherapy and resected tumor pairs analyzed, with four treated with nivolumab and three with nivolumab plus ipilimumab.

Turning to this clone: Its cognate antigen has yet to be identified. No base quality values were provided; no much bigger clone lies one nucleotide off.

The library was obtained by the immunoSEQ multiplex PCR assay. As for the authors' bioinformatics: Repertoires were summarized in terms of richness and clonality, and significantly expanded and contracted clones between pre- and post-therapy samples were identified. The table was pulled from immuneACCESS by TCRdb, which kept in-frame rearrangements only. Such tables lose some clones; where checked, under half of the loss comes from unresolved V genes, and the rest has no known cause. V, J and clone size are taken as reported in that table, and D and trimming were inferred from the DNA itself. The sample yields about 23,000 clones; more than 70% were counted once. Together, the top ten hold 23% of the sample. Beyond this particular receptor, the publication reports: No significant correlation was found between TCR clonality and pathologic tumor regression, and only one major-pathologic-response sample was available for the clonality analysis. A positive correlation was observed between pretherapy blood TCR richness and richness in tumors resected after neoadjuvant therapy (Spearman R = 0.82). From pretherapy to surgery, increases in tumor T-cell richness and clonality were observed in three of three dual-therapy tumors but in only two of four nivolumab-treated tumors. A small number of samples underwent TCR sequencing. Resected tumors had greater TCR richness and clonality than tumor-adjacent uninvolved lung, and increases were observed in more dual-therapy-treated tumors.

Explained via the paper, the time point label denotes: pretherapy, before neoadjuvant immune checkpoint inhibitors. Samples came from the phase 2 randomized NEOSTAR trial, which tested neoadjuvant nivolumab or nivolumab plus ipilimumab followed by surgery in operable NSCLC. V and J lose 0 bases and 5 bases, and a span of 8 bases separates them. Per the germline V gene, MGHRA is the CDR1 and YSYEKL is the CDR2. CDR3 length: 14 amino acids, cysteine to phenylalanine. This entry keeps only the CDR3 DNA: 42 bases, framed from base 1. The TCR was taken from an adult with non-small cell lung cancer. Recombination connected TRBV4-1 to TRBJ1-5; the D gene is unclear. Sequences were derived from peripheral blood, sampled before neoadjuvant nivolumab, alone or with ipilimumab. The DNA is TGCGCCAGCAGCCAAGATCATGGAGATCAGCCCCAGCATTTT. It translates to CASSQDHGDQPQHF.